This is a list of T cell receptor beta chains from one sample in a study of PD-L1 blockade in urothelial cancer. Assay: immunoSEQ multiplex PCR; the TCRdb copy retains only in-frame clones and omits some. The repertoire holds around 120,000 clones, under 85% seen once, with about 2.3% in the top ten. Sequencing used PBMCs, obtained around atezolizumab (anti-PD-L1) treatment. The receptor source for this set is a man over 45 with urothelial cancer. The CDR3 runs from the conserved cysteine through the conserved F or W. Not every row has a clone size; where given, it reads once, few, many or a size class.

clone_size j_call v_call cdr3_aa
- TRBJ2-1 TRBV7-8 CASSSAGSGNEQFF
- TRBJ2-2 TRBV15 CATSRRYLYGTGELFF
once TRBJ1-1 TRBV27 CASSGQMNTEAFF
- TRBJ2-1 TRBV19 CASRIGGSSGNEQFF
- TRBJ1-1 TRBV5-1 CASSLGQRNEAFF
- TRBJ2-1 TRBV9 CASSPSGVYNEQFF
- TRBJ1-1 TRBV28 CASFDGGGTEAFF
- TRBJ2-1 TRBV5-4 CASSLDRGSYNEQFF
- TRBJ2-1 TRBV7-8 CASSVDPAYNEQFF
- TRBJ2-7 TRBV5-1 CASSHSGQGADEQYF
- TRBJ2-7 TRBV7-3 CASSLTGTGRREQYF
once TRBJ2-3 TRBV6-6 CASSGLAGASTDTQYF
- TRBJ1-5 TRBV28 CASSFEGDSQPQHF
- TRBJ1-2 TRBV7-2 CASSPGQVNYGYTF
- TRBJ2-1 TRBV7-9 CASKSQRAGGGSYNEQFF
- TRBJ2-3 TRBV7-3 CASSLIRSGPTDTQYF
- TRBJ1-6 TRBV10-3 CAISEDSSYNSPLHF
few TRBJ2-3 TRBV9 CASSVAPHTDTQYF
- TRBJ2-3 TRBV5-1 CASSLTSGTRAYTQYF
- TRBJ2-7 TRBV15 CATSRDRAGTYEQYF
- TRBJ1-6 TRBV19 CASTLRGKSSYNSPLHF
- TRBJ1-3 TRBV19 CASSIADRSSGNTIYF
- TRBJ2-3 TRBV18 CASTAGSTDTQYF
- TRBJ2-1 TRBV9 CASSVVAGKLNEQFF
- TRBJ2-7 TRBV28 CASSFSGPGQGIVGGTYEQYF
once TRBJ2-5 TRBV5-8 CASSFFRGETQYF
- TRBJ1-4 TRBV5-1 CASSLVYSGGGSANEKLFF
- TRBJ2-6 TRBV6-1 CASSNRGSGANVLTF
- TRBJ1-6 TRBV27 CASSSGQLRSPLHF
- TRBJ2-7 TRBV4-2 CASSPEHRGRAYEQYF
- TRBJ2-3 TRBV5-1 CAIPPTGPRGLAGSDTQYF
- TRBJ1-2 TRBV28 CASSIQTGYGYTF
few TRBJ1-4 TRBV19 CASSMGLFGEKLFF
- TRBJ2-1 TRBV27 CASSFRTGRNEQFF
- TRBJ1-4 TRBV30 CAWKRQGSEKLFF
- TRBJ2-3 TRBV28 CASSLPGLATSGDTQYF
- TRBJ1-3 TRBV28 CASSFYLAVSGNTIYF
- TRBJ2-7 TRBV19 CASSQLAGGFHEQYF
- TRBJ2-7 TRBV28 CASRPGGPYEQYF
once TRBJ2-2 TRBV7-7 CANSSWDGAGGELFF
- TRBJ1-1 TRBV30 CAWTRQGFSEAFF
- TRBJ1-1 TRBV6-5 CASSSVGGVNTEAFF
- TRBJ2-3 TRBV5-1 CASSLTSGLTDTQYF
- TRBJ2-4 TRBV30 CAWNPQGALNIQYF
- TRBJ1-1 TRBV11-2 CASSLTDMNTEAFF
- TRBJ1-4 TRBV30 CAWTGATNEKLFF
- TRBJ1-2 TRBV5-8 CASSRPGRGLGYTF
- TRBJ2-1 TRBV28 CASRLSSGRVNNEQFF
few TRBJ1-4 TRBV29-1 CSVPVGTTNEKLFF
- TRBJ1-6 TRBV19 CASRQENNSPLHF
few TRBJ1-4 TRBV5-1 CASSPDRAPVSWVF
- TRBJ2-2 TRBV4-1 CASSQIRTSNTGELFF
- TRBJ2-1 TRBV7-3 CASSLTSSTEQFF
- TRBJ2-7 TRBV19 CASSMGALQPYEQYF